This record looks at one TCR beta chain sequence and its context. Its antigen is not yet known. Germline is not matched at one junction end, which may reflect a read error. This sample stems from a study of regulatory T cells in long-lasting Graves disease (dated by TCRdb to 2020 to 2023). At the level of the whole study: To count as having persistent Graves' disease, a patient had to have received antithyroid drug treatment for over 5 years with TSH receptor autoantibodies remaining persistently positive. The study took place in China and was registered as a clinical trial. On average, persistent Graves' disease patients in the clinical cohort had been on antithyroid drugs for approximately ten years. Persistent Graves' disease patients were compared with newly diagnosed Graves' disease patients by peripheral blood TCR sequencing and RNA sequencing. A total of about 33 samples underwent TCR sequencing, from roughly 13 patients with persistent Graves' disease and some 20 patients with newly diagnosed Graves' disease.

Including cysteine and phenylalanine, the CDR3 has 13 amino acids. Only CDR3 DNA is held: 39 bases, read in frame from base 1. Per the germline V gene, SQVTM is the CDR1 and ANQGSEA is the CDR2. Receptors were amplified or captured by multiplex PCR. The instrument was an Illumina HiSeq 4000. CDR3 regions were amplified by Arm-PCR with iRepertoire HTBI primers to construct TCR beta libraries. Before sequencing, the PCR products underwent gel purification. As for the original processing: Across samples, 60 to 80 TRBV and 14 TRBJ segments were identified and used for gene usage analysis of CDR3 amino acid clonotypes. Filtered high-quality paired reads were merged into contigs using COPE and FqMerger. BLAST was used to align contigs to IMGT TRBV, TRBD and TRBJ reference genes, with CDR3 defined following IMGT. Clonotypes above 0.1% frequency were classified as highly expanded clones. Shannon entropy served as the measure of repertoire diversity, while the Gini coefficient captured V-J evenness. Public clonotypes were defined as clonotypes shared by more than one individual. In TCRdb, the public reads were trimmed at Q25 with fastp and aligned with MiXCR, with productive beta chains retained. Rows with a matching CDR3 protein are joined into one entry that keeps the most common DNA and genes. In this record, the V and J calls reflect TCRdb's handling and not the investigators' own analysis. The sample has approximately 470,000 distinct CDR3 sequences on record, less than 25% of them singletons. Clones ranked in the top ten supply 7.8% of the sample.

Reading the label with the study, this specimen's time point is: persistent/refractory GD, antithyroid drugs over 5 years with positive TRAb. For both TCR sequencing and RNA sequencing, RNA was extracted from PBMCs using TRIzol. The diagnosis of Graves' disease followed American Thyroid Association guidelines. Patients for the study were recruited at an endocrinology department in Xi'an, China. Each patient gave 7.5 to 10 milliliters of peripheral blood, collected in an EDTA anticoagulant tube. Ficoll Paque Plus density gradient separation was used to isolate PBMCs, and no further T cell sorting was performed. An Agilent 2100 Bioanalyzer and agarose gel were used to check RNA quality, and a NanoDrop 2000 was used to measure RNA concentration. The paper as a whole reports these results and caveats: The authors acknowledged the small sample size as a limitation that may reduce accuracy. Because the primary lesion, thyroid tissue, could not be accessed, the study looked at peripheral blood alone. Persistent patients shared more public clonotypes among themselves (under 3,000) than newly diagnosed patients did (approximately 870). Compared with newly diagnosed patients, persistent Graves' disease patients had lower TCR Shannon entropy and fewer highly expanded clones, which suggests clonal expansion. Sequencing and analysis were limited to the TCR beta chain. TRBV28, TRBJ1-2 and TRBJ2-5 were preferentially used in persistent disease, while TRBV20-1 and TRBJ2-1 were favored in newly diagnosed disease.

The source of this sequence is a female donor with Graves disease. Sequencing used peripheral blood mononuclear cells (PBMCs), obtained when the disease was refractory, from a patient treated with antithyroid drugs. The V and J genes are TRBV29-1 and TRBJ2-7; 7 bases in the junction line up with TRBD2. The CDR3 region has the sequence CSGRASGHYEQHF. The DNA is as follows: TGCAGCGGTCGGGCTAGCGGCCACTACGAGCAGCACTTC.